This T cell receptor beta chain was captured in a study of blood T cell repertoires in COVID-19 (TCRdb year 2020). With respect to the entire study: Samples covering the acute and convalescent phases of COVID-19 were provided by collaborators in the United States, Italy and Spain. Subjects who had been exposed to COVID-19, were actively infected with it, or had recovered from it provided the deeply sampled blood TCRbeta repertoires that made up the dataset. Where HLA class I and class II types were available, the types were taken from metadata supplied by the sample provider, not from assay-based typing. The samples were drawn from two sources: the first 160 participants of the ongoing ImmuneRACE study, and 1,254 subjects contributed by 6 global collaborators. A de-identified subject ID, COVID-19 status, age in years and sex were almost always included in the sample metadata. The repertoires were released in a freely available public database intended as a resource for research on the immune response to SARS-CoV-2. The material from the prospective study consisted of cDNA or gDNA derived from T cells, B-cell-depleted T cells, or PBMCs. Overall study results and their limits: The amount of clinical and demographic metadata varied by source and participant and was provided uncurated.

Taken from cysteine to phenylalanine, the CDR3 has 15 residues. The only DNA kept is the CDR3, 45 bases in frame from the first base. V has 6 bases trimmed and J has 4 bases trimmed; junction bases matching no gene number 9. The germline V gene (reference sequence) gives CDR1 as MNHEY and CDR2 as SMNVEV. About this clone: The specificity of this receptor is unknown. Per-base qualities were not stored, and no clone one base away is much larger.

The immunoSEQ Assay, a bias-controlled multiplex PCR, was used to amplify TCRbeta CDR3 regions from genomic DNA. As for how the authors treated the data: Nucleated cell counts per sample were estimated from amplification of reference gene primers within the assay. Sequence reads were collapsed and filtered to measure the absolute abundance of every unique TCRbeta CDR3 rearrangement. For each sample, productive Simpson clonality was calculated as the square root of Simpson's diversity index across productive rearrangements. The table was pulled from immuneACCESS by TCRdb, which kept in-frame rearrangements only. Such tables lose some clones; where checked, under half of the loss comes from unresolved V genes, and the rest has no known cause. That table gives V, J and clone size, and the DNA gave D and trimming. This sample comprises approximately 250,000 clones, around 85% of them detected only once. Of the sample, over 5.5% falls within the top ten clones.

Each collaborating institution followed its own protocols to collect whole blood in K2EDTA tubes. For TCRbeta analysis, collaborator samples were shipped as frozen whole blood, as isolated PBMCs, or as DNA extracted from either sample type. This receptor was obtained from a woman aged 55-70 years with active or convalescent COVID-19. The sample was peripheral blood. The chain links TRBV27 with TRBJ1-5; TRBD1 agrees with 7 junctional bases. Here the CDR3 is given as CASRRGQNKNQPQHF. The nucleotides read TGTGCCAGCAGACGGGGACAGAATAAAAATCAGCCCCAGCATTTT.